This entry features one TCR beta chain sequence. This entry is derived from a study of metastatic and nonmetastatic thyroid tumors. This CDR3 spans 15 amino acids. Per germline, CDR1 SEHNR and CDR2 FQNEAQ (reference sequence). V lost 6 bases to trimming and J lost 8 bases; unmatched junction nucleotides: 8. Through MiXCR, TCRdb re-clonotyped the PCR reads. There are 8,300 or so clones in the sample; around 28% occur only once, and 35% to 50% lies in the top ten. Until they underwent thyroid surgery, no patient had received any treatment. V is TRBV7-9 and J is TRBJ2-1; TRBD2 agrees at 12 bases. This clonotype was obtained from a male donor with papillary thyroid cancer or a benign thyroid nodule (not recorded which). Some clones in this sample may be carry-over from other donors' samples. Input material: tumor tissue. CDR3 sequence reads: CASRRASGREDEQFF. The DNA for the CDR3 is TGTGCCAGCAGAAGAGCTAGCGGGAGGGAGGATGAGCAGTTCTTC.